This passage covers 10 T cell receptor beta chains from one sample sequenced in a study of blood T cells in healthy people across ages. It was with a sample-barcoded 5' primer and a J-beta primer mix that a second PCR of about 6 to 11 cycles was run. TCRdb analysed the 5' RACE reads with MiXCR anew, one entry per CDR3 protein. Here the sample spans about a million distinct CDR3 sequences, 40% to 60% being singletons. Sequenced sample: blood. All receptors derive from a young man in good health.

This clonotype came up many times. CDR3 sequence: CASSSGRGVYGYTF. The CDR3, as DNA: TGTGCCAGCAGCTCGGGCCGGGGCGTATATGGCTACACCTTC. The J gene is TRBJ1-2, the V gene TRBV7-2, with D perhaps TRBD1 (5 bases). Germline-derived CDR1 and CDR2 are SGHTA and FQGNSA. The V and J ends lost 4 bases and 5 bases respectively, with 14 bases between them. This CDR3 contains 14 residues.

This clonotype was recorded at least ten times. Here the CDR3 reads CASRLAEYNEQFF. As DNA, the CDR3 is TGTGCCAGCAGGCTAGCGGAATACAATGAGCAGTTCTTC. This chain connects TRBV6-1 to TRBJ2-1; TRBD2 matches 7 bases. The V and J ends lost 6 bases and 4 bases, in that order; junction bases with no gene match: 3. Germline CDR1 is MNHNS and CDR2 is SASEGT. CDR3 size: 13 residues.

The CDR3 loop reads CASSQGTGRTGELFF. The CDR3 DNA reads as TGTGCCAGCAGCCAAGGGACAGGGCGCACCGGGGAGCTGTTTTTT. This chain links TRBV4-2 with TRBJ2-2, with 8 bases that match TRBD1. J gave up 4 bases and V 1 base, and 2 bases lay outside the gene matches. The CDR3 is 15 amino acids. The V gene's germline CDR1 is LGHNA and CDR2 YNFKEQ.

This clonotype was seen a handful of times. The DNA for the CDR3 is TGTGCCAGCAGCCAAGAGTCGTCGGGCAGAACCTACGAGCAGTACTTC. Its protein product is CASSQESSGRTYEQYF. This sequence joins TRBV3-1 and TRBJ2-7; D gene ambiguous. The CDR3 covers 16 residues. Trimming took 0 bases from V and 2 from J, leaving 14 bases between them. The V gene's germline CDR1 is LGHDT and CDR2 YNNKEL (reference sequence).

A remark on this clonotype: This may be a read error: a much more frequent sequence differs by one nucleotide. The CDR3 protein is CAGRRGDRTSNQPQHF. The CDR3 DNA is TGTGCCGGCAGACGCGGGGACAGGACTAGCAATCAGCCCCAGCATTTT. The chain is built from TRBV6-5 and TRBJ1-5, with 8 bases fitting TRBD1. The CDR3 loop spans 16 amino acids. The germline V gene has CDR1 MNHEY and CDR2 SVGAGI.

This chain links TRBV2 with TRBJ2-1; D gene ambiguous. The CDR3 sequence is 15 residues long. Trimming cost V 3 bases and J 8 bases, with 17 bases left between them. Germline CDR1 reads SNHLY; CDR2 reads FYNNEI. The CDR3, as DNA: TGTGCCAGCAGTGATATGTTGGGCTATAGGGATGAGCAGTTCTTC. Its translation: CASSDMLGYRDEQFF.

This clonotype turned up a few times. The gene calls are TRBV29-1 and TRBJ2-5; the D gene could be TRBD1 or TRBD2 (6 bases each). The CDR3 spans 16 residues. The V and J ends lost 3 bases and 3 bases respectively, with 20 bases between them. The germline V gene has CDR1 SQVTM and CDR2 ANQGSEA. CDR3 loop: CSVDGLGGDLEETQYF. Written as DNA, the CDR3 is TGCAGCGTTGACGGTCTCGGGGGCGATTTGGAAGAGACCCAGTACTTC.

This chain connects TRBV28 to TRBJ1-2, with D maybe TRBD1 (5 bases). In germline, CDR1 is MDHEN, CDR2 SYDVKM. This CDR3 is 13 amino acids long. V lost 6 bases and J 4 bases, leaving 12 bases between the germline ends. The chain's CDR3 is CASSPGRFYGYTF. The CDR3 DNA sequence: TGTGCCAGCAGCCCGGGACGGTTCTATGGCTACACCTTC.

This clonotype was counted a few times. The genes are TRBV15 and TRBJ1-1; D unresolved. V lost 0 bases and J lost 1, with 6 bases in between. CDR1 and CDR2 (germline): LNHNV, YYDKDF (reference sequence). The CDR3 runs to 14 residues. The CDR3 bases are TGTGCCACCAGCAGAGATTATGGGAACACTGAAGCTTTCTTT. Translated: CATSRDYGNTEAFF.

A remark on this clonotype: Compared with germline, one end of the junction differs, possibly owing to a read error. The chain carries TRBV4-2 and TRBJ2-7, with 7 nucleotides matching TRBD2. The CDR3 contains 15 residues. CDR1 LGHNA and CDR2 YNFKEQ come from the germline V gene. The CDR3 protein is CASSPYVGGTYEQYF. CDR3 DNA: TGTGCCAGCAGCCCTTACGTGGGGGGGACCTACGAGCAGTACTTT.